One and the same sample provided the 30 T cell receptor beta chains below, sequenced in a study of cytomegalovirus exposure and HLA in healthy donors. PCR was performed using 60 Vbeta and 13 Jbeta primers. Here immunoSEQ multiplex PCR was the method, and the copy in TCRdb shows in-frame clones only, minus some. The repertoire holds 45,000 to 70,000 clones, with 82% as singletons. The sample taken for sequencing was PBMCs. The receptors were gathered from a man in his thirties or forties in good health and CMV-seronegative.

The chain employs TRBV15 and TRBJ2-1; D is undetermined. The CDR3 totals 12 residues. V was pared by 3 bases and J by 7 bases, with 7 bases between. In germline, CDR1 is LNHNV, CDR2 YYDKDF (reference sequence). In nucleotides, the CDR3 is TGTGCCACCAGCAGTTGGGCGAATGAGCAGTTCTTC. It translates to CATSSWANEQFF.

The chain combines TRBV9 with TRBJ2-7; TRBD1 aligns across 9 bases. The CDR3 is 16 amino acids. Germline CDR1 SGDLS, CDR2 YYNGEE. V lost 0 bases and J lost 3; bases outside the gene matches: 7. The CDR3 DNA is TGTGCCAGCAGCGTAGCCCCGACAGGGGGTAACTACGAGCAGTACTTC. It is translated as CASSVAPTGGNYEQYF.

A remark on this clone: A junction boundary mismatches the germline segment, possibly from a read error. The chain has TRBV6-5 and TRBJ1-6, with D tentatively TRBD1 (5 bases). The V gene's germline CDR1 is MNHEY and CDR2 SVGAGI. This CDR3 is built from 13 residues. The CDR3 is CASWGSYNSPLHF. CDR3 nucleotide sequence: TGTGCCAGTTGGGGCTCCTATAATTCCCCCCTCCACTTT.

V usage is TRBV10-1 and J usage is TRBJ2-1; possible D gene TRBD2, 5 bases. The CDR3 is 12 residues long. CDR1 WNHNN and CDR2 SYGVQD come from the germline V gene (reference sequence). Trimming removed 1 base from V and 12 bases from J, with 10 bases in between. CDR3 in DNA: TGCGCCAGCAGTGAGTTGGGGAGAGGGCAGTTCTTC. Its translation is CASSELGRGQFF.

This rearrangement joins TRBV6-6 to TRBJ1-1; 10 positions match TRBD1. CDR3 size: 13 residues. V gave up 6 bases and J gave up 7 bases; unmatched junction bases: 5. Germline CDR1 MNHNY, CDR2 SVGAGI (reference sequence). CDR3 in DNA: TGTGCCAGCAGCAGGACAGGGGGTGGTGAAGCTTTCTTT. This gives the protein CASSRTGGGEAFF.

V gene TRBV5-1 combines with J gene TRBJ2-6; 7 nucleotides line up with TRBD1. Germline trimming cut 0 bases from V and 0 bases from J; bases unmatched to any gene: 12. The germline CDR1 and CDR2 sequences are SGHRS and YFSETQ. CDR3 size: 20 residues. DNA of the CDR3: TGCGCCAGCAGCTTGGCGCTGAGAGGACAGGAGAGCTCTGGGGCCAACGTCCTGACTTTC. Translation gives CASSLALRGQESSGANVLTF.

This chain uses TRBV12-5 with TRBJ2-7; 9 bases agree with TRBD2. This CDR3 has 19 residues. The V and J ends lost 0 bases and 0 bases, in that order; junction bases with no gene match: 12. Germline assignment: CDR1 LGHNT and CDR2 FRNRAP. CDR3 in DNA: TGTGCTAGTGGTTTGGTGCTAAGGGGGTTAGCGGGGGCCTCCTACGAGCAGTACTTC. This codes for CASGLVLRGLAGASYEQYF.

CDR3 DNA sequence: TGCGCCAGCACTCCAGACAGGCTTCTTTCTGGGGCCAACGTCCTGACTTTC. It encodes CASTPDRLLSGANVLTF. The chain uses TRBV5-1 and TRBJ2-6, with D maybe TRBD1 (6 bases). Germline V gives CDR1 SGHRS, CDR2 YFSETQ. There are 17 residues in the CDR3. Trimming shortened V by 6 bases and J by 1 base, and 17 bases separated the two germline ends.

The genes are TRBV7-8 and TRBJ1-4, with 8 bases identical to TRBD1. The V gene end was trimmed by 5 bases and the J gene end by 6 bases; junction bases not matched to a gene: 8. The CDR3 loop spans 15 amino acids. Germline CDR1 reads SGHVS; CDR2 reads FQNEAQ. CDR3 DNA: TGTGCCAGCAGCCAACGGACAGGGCTCTATGAAAAACTGTTTTTT. This codes for CASSQRTGLYEKLFF.

V and J are TRBV10-3 and TRBJ2-2; 11 bases match TRBD1. This CDR3 has 17 residues. The J segment lost 6 bases and the V segment lost 4 bases, leaving 10 bases of the junction unmatched. Germline V gene sequence: CDR1 ENHRY, CDR2 SYGVKD. CDR3 in DNA: TGTGCCATCAGTGTGCAAGGGACAGGGGGAAGGCCCGGGGAGCTGTTTTTT. Translating gives CAISVQGTGGRPGELFF.

Only a few counts were recorded for this clone. The chain joins TRBV4-2 to TRBJ2-7, with 10 bases fitting TRBD2. Germline values: CDR1 LGHNA, CDR2 YNFKEQ. The V and J ends lost 0 bases and 0 bases, in that order; junction bases with no gene match: 5. The CDR3 has 17 residues. In DNA form, the CDR3 reads TGTGCCAGCAGCCAAGATAGCGGGAGGACTCGCTCCTACGAGCAGTACTTC. This translates into CASSQDSGRTRSYEQYF.

This rearrangement joins TRBV10-3 to TRBJ1-6, with a tentative D call TRBD1 (5 bases). Trimming stripped 6 bases from V and 10 bases from J, with 19 bases between. The CDR3 is 15 amino acids. Germline CDR1 reads ENHRY; CDR2 reads SYGVKD. CDR3 sequence: CAIRLGGIAGSPLHF. The CDR3 DNA reads TGTGCCATCAGGTTGGGGGGAATCGCAGGATCACCCCTCCACTTT.

The V call is TRBV19, the J call TRBJ1-2, with 8 bases identical to TRBD1. The germline gives CDR1 LNHDA, CDR2 SQIVND (reference sequence). V gave up 5 bases and J gave up 3 bases; unmatched junction bases: 14. CDR3 length equals 17 residues. The CDR3 nucleotides are TGTGCCAGTAGTGAAACCGGGACAGGCTTTTTGGACTATGGCTACACCTTC. Protein product: CASSETGTGFLDYGYTF.

The rearrangement links TRBV5-6 to TRBJ2-1, with 10 positions matching TRBD2. The germline gives CDR1 SGHDT, CDR2 YYEEEE. The CDR3 is 16 residues long. The V gene end was trimmed by 4 bases and the J gene end by 8 bases; junction bases not matched to a gene: 12. The CDR3 DNA sequence: TGTGCCAGCAGCCAGTCCTGGACTAGCGGCGGCTATGAGCAGTTCTTC. Translated: CASSQSWTSGGYEQFF.

This chain uses TRBV28 with TRBJ2-7, with 10 bases matching TRBD1. Germline lookup yields CDR1 MDHEN and CDR2 SYDVKM. The CDR3 totals 15 residues. V trimming: 2 bases; J trimming: 4 bases; junction bases outside the gene matches: 5. The CDR3 coding sequence is TGTGCCAGCAGTTTACCACAGGGACAGGGGTACGAGCAGTACTTC. As protein: CASSLPQGQGYEQYF.

V and J are TRBV2 and TRBJ1-2, with D possibly being TRBD1 (5 bases). CDR3 length: 14 residues. The V gene's germline CDR1 is SNHLY and CDR2 FYNNEI. V lost 11 bases to trimming and J lost 8 bases, with 24 bases between them. This CDR3 reads CALVRQGRDVGYTF. CDR3 in DNA: TGTGCCCTCGTGCGGCAGGGTAGGGATGTCGGCTACACCTTC.

This clone was counted between two and nine times. This chain's CDR3 is CASSLRRGREKLFF. The CDR3 DNA reads TGTGCCAGCAGCCTACGGCGGGGGCGCGAAAAACTGTTTTTT. The chain has TRBV7-8 and TRBJ1-4; TRBD1 might be the D (6 bases). The CDR3 contains 14 residues. The V end was cut by 5 bases, the J end by 8 bases, with 15 bases between. Germline V CDR1 and CDR2: SGHVS, FQNEAQ.

The chain has TRBV10-1 and TRBJ1-3; TRBD1 aligns across 7 bases. Germline-derived CDR1 and CDR2 are WNHNN and SYGVQD (reference sequence). The CDR3 extends over 13 amino acids. V was clipped by 8 bases and J by 0 bases; unmatched bases: 1. The CDR3 DNA reads TGCGCCAGCCGGGACAGCTCTGGAAACACCATATATTTT. Translating it yields CASRDSSGNTIYF.

This rearrangement joins TRBV19 to TRBJ2-3; D may be TRBD2 (6 bases). With 5 bases removed from V and 1 base from J, the gap between germline ends came to 13 bases. The CDR3 has 15 amino acids. Per the germline V gene, CDR1 is LNHDA and CDR2 is SQIVND (reference sequence). The CDR3 reads CASSVLGGGTDTQYF. In DNA, the CDR3 is TGTGCCAGTAGTGTCCTGGGCGGGGGCACAGATACGCAGTATTTT.

This chain links TRBV6-5 with TRBJ1-2, with D possibly TRBD1 on 6 matching bases. V lost 2 bases, J lost 8 bases, and 15 bases lay in between. The CDR3 consists of 14 residues. The V gene's germline CDR1 is MNHEY and CDR2 SVGAGI. The CDR3 reads CASSYGLGAGGYTF. The CDR3 DNA reads as TGTGCCAGCAGTTACGGGTTGGGGGCAGGAGGCTACACCTTC.

The chain uses TRBV15 and TRBJ2-7; TRBD2 matches 9 bases. The CDR3 runs to 16 residues. Per the germline V gene, CDR1 is LNHNV and CDR2 is YYDKDF (reference sequence). V was clipped by 4 bases and J by 3 bases; unmatched bases: 10. The DNA of the CDR3 is TGTGCCACCAGCACTCGAAGCGGGGGGACAGTCTACGAGCAGTACTTC. It codes for CATSTRSGGTVYEQYF.

The chain links TRBV29-1 to TRBJ1-2, with TRBD1 as a possible D gene (6 bases). Trimming took 4 bases from V and 4 from J, leaving 16 bases between them. Germline values: CDR1 SQVTM, CDR2 ANQGSEA. This CDR3 has 14 amino acids. As DNA, the CDR3 is TGCAGCGTTGGGTTATTAGCAGGGGCCTATGGCTACACCTTC. It translates to CSVGLLAGAYGYTF. Full variable domain (rest looked up from reference TRBV29-1 and TRBJ1-2): SAVISQKPSRDICQRGTSLTIQCQVDSQVTMMFWYRQQPGQSLTLIATANQGSEATYESGFVIDKFPISRPNLTFSTLTVSNMSPEDSSIYLCSVGLLAGAYGYTFGSGTRLTVV.

V is TRBV18 and J is TRBJ1-2; D is possibly TRBD1 (6 bases). CDR1 KGHSH and CDR2 LQKENI come from the germline V gene. This CDR3 has 15 residues. V lost 3 bases and J 2 bases, leaving 13 bases between the germline ends. CDR3 nucleotide sequence: TGTGCCAGCTCACCCAACAGGGTGCCGAACTATGGCTACACCTTC. Protein sequence: CASSPNRVPNYGYTF.

This clone has just a few counts. The rearrangement links TRBV7-9 to TRBJ2-1; tentative D call: TRBD1 (5 bases). Per the germline V gene, CDR1 is SEHNR and CDR2 is FQNEAQ (reference sequence). V lost 3 bases to trimming and J lost 10 bases, with 13 bases between them. CDR3 length: 13 amino acids. The CDR3 coding sequence is TGTGCCAGCAGCTTCGATCAGGGTGTGGAGCAGTTCTTC. Protein sequence: CASSFDQGVEQFF.

The chain couples TRBV6-6 to TRBJ1-6; no clear D. CDR1 is MNHNY, CDR2 SVGAGI, per germline (reference sequence). Trimming left V 5 bases short and J 5 bases short, with 10 bases between. The CDR3 spans 14 residues. CDR3: CASSPDMDNSPLHF. The CDR3 DNA reads as TGTGCCAGCAGTCCCGACATGGATAATTCACCCCTCCACTTT.

The chain has TRBV9 and TRBJ2-3, with a tentative D call TRBD1 (6 bases). CDR1 is SGDLS and CDR2 is YYNGEE in the germline V gene. V was cut by 4 bases and J by 3 bases, with 12 bases left in between. The CDR3 consists of 14 residues. The CDR3 region has the DNA TGTGCCAGCAGCACAATCACAGGGACAGATACGCAGTATTTT. This translates into CASSTITGTDTQYF.

The chain recombines TRBV25-1 with TRBJ2-7; the match to TRBD2 covers 7 bases. V was clipped by 3 bases and J by 4 bases; unmatched bases: 6. Germline V CDR1 and CDR2: MGHDK, SYGVNS. The CDR3 totals 14 residues. This CDR3 reads CASSDLGGLYEQYF. CDR3 sequence (DNA): TGTGCCAGCAGTGACTTGGGGGGGTTATACGAGCAGTACTTC.

This clone is a singleton in its sample. The V gene is TRBV6-5, the J gene TRBJ2-3, with unresolved D. This CDR3 is built from 11 residues. Germline V gene data show CDR1 as MNHEY and CDR2 as SVGAGI. V was trimmed by 5 bases and J by 4 bases, leaving 4 bases between them. CDR3 residues: CASSSSDTQYF. The CDR3 DNA is TGTGCCAGCAGTAGCTCAGATACGCAGTATTTT.

The chain employs TRBV28 and TRBJ1-2; 11 nucleotides align to TRBD1. V trimming: 6 bases; J trimming: 4 bases; junction bases outside the gene matches: 7. This CDR3 is 15 amino acids long. The germline V gene encodes CDR1 MDHEN and CDR2 SYDVKM. CDR3 nucleotides: TGTGCCAGCAGCCCCGGGACAGGGGGTGGCTATGGCTACACCTTC. As protein: CASSPGTGGGYGYTF.

The CDR3 DNA follows: TGTGCCAGCAGCTACTTTCTAGTAAACGGAGAGACCCAGTACTTC. Amino acid sequence: CASSYFLVNGETQYF. This chain connects TRBV7-2 to TRBJ2-5; D ambiguous. Germline CDR1 reads SGHTA; CDR2 reads FQGNSA. V lost 4 bases to trimming and J lost 4 bases, with 16 bases between them. The CDR3 length is 15 residues.